This entry features one T cell receptor beta chain sequence. Its antigen is currently unknown. The entry originates in a study of graft-versus-host responses after intestinal transplantation. On the study more broadly: As for transplant type, recipients had multivisceral, liver-intestinal, or isolated intestinal grafts. Tacrolimus plus steroids were given to all recipients for approximately 3 years, preceded by anti-thymocyte globulin induction.

The germline V and J ends were trimmed by 5 bases and 8 bases, with 21 bases remaining between them. CDR1 is SGHTA, CDR2 FQGNSA, per germline. The CDR3 has 15 amino acids. Sequencing used immunoSEQ multiplex PCR; TCRdb keeps in-frame clones, though not all of them. The sample has tens of thousands of clones, nearly 90% seen once. Overall study results and limits: Allografts from individuals with graft-donor T cell macrochimerism displayed high graft-versus-host to host-versus-graft clonal ratios. GvH clones were found in recipient marrow; some appeared first in ileum or blood.

The J gene is TRBJ1-2, the V gene TRBV7-2; D is possibly TRBD1 (5 bases). This TCR came from a human patient who received an intestinal transplant, so some T cells may come from the graft donor. This specimen was PBMCs, taken about 420 days after intestinal transplantation. The DNA for the CDR3 is TGTGCCAGCAGCCCCGAGCCCGGGTTAAGGGACGGCTACACCTTC. Its translation: CASSPEPGLRDGYTF. The complete variable domain, with remaining parts taken from reference TRBV7-2 and TRBJ1-2, reads GAGVSQSPSNKVTEKGKDVELRCDPISGHTALYWYRQSLGQGLEFLIYFQGNSAPDKSGLPSDRFSAERTGGSVSTLTIQRTQQEDSAVYLCASSPEPGLRDGYTFGSGTRLTVV.